This is a list of T cell receptor beta chains from one sample in a study of T-cell reconstitution after alpha-beta-depleted transplantation in children. MiXCR, run by TCRdb on the PCR reads, gives a single entry per CDR3 protein. Of about 500,000 distinct CDR3 sequences in the sample, 30% to 35% were seen once. Sequenced material: PBMCs from the stem cell graft donor, taken from the stem cell graft. The receptors shown here come from a human donor who donated a stem cell graft to a child with aplastic anemia. CDR3s include the opening cysteine and the closing phenylalanine or tryptophan. The D gene is left open where the match is weak. Clone size is shown for a subset of rows, as once, few, many or a class of expanded clone.

J gene,V gene,clone size,D gene,CDR3 protein,CDR3 DNA
TRBJ1-3,TRBV7-2,.,.,CASSPTLSGNTIYF,TGTGCCAGCAGCCCGACACTCTCTGGAAACACCATATATTTT
TRBJ1-1,TRBV7-9,.,TRBD1,CASSLVRTGTNTEAFF,TGTGCCAGCAGCTTAGTACGGACAGGGACGAACACTGAAGCTTTCTTT
TRBJ1-1,TRBV29-1,.,TRBD1,CSERDRGSEAFF,TGCAGCGAACGGGACAGGGGGTCTGAAGCTTTCTTT
TRBJ2-1,TRBV5-1,.,.,CASSLAVGSSYNEQFF,TGCGCCAGCAGCTTGGCCGTGGGGAGCTCCTACAATGAGCAGTTCTTC
TRBJ2-5,TRBV6-5,.,.,CASSYSGRGVETQYF,TGTGCCAGCAGTTACTCAGGTCGGGGAGTTGAGACCCAGTACTTC
TRBJ2-1,TRBV18,many,TRBD2,CASSPGTSGSNEQFF,TGTGCCAGCAGCCCCGGGACTAGCGGGAGCAATGAGCAGTTCTTC
TRBJ2-1,TRBV5-1,few,TRBD1,CASSSGTGPNEQFF,TGCGCCAGCAGCTCGGGGACAGGGCCCAATGAGCAGTTCTTC
TRBJ1-2,TRBV5-6,.,.,CASSLLFGNYGYTF,TGTGCCAGCAGCTTGTTGTTCGGTAACTATGGCTACACCTTC
TRBJ1-5,TRBV10-1,few,TRBD1,CASTRTGGWSNQPQHF,TGCGCCAGCACCCGAACAGGGGGCTGGAGCAATCAGCCCCAGCATTTT
TRBJ2-3,TRBV7-8,.,TRBD2,CASTDLAGVEGDTQYF,TGTGCCAGCACAGACCTAGCGGGAGTGGAGGGAGATACGCAGTATTTT